Listed here are 22 T cell receptor beta chains from one sample, sequenced in a study of shared clonotypes between healthy human individuals. Sequencing used immunoSEQ multiplex PCR; TCRdb keeps in-frame clones, though not all of them. The repertoire has some 2,400,000 clones, 90% to 96% of them found once; the top ten carry about 0.13%. Source material: naive CD4+ T cells sorted from blood. Subset denoted: CD45RA+ positively selected. The receptors here all came from a man younger than 35 in good health.

This clone was recorded once. The V gene is TRBV6-5, the J gene TRBJ2-1; 7 bases map to TRBD1. There are 14 residues in the CDR3. The V gene end was trimmed by 8 bases and the J gene end by 4 bases; junction bases not matched to a gene: 8. CDR1 is MNHEY and CDR2 is SVGAGI in the germline V gene. The CDR3 DNA reads TGTGCCAGCGGAAGGAGCAGGGGGTACAATGAGCAGTTCTTC. It is translated as CASGRSRGYNEQFF.

The CDR3 sequence is CASSLNPGLAVNEQFF. The CDR3 DNA reads as TGCGCCAGCAGCCTAAATCCGGGACTAGCGGTGAATGAGCAGTTCTTC. The chain couples TRBV4-3 to TRBJ2-1; 11 bases are shared with TRBD2. CDR1 is LGHNA and CDR2 is YSLEER in the germline V gene. The V gene end was trimmed by 4 bases and the J gene end by 7 bases; junction bases not matched to a gene: 9. This CDR3 spans 16 amino acids.

This clone was seen once. V gene TRBV10-3 combines with J gene TRBJ1-4, with a tentative D call TRBD1 (6 bases). Trimming took 7 bases from V and 0 from J, leaving 12 bases between them. The CDR3 is 15 amino acids. In germline, CDR1 is ENHRY, CDR2 SYGVKD. CDR3 coding DNA: TGTGCCATCAACCCTACAGGGTCAACTAATGAAAAACTGTTTTTT. Protein product: CAINPTGSTNEKLFF.

CDR3 amino acids: CASGWGPGELFF. In DNA form, the CDR3 reads TGTGCTAGTGGTTGGGGGCCCGGGGAGCTGTTTTTT. The rearrangement uses TRBV12-5 and TRBJ2-2; perhaps TRBD1 as D (6 bases). The V end lost 4 bases, the J end lost 6 bases, and 6 bases lay between the germline ends. The CDR3 is 12 amino acids. The germline V gene encodes CDR1 LGHNT and CDR2 FRNRAP.

The chain recombines TRBV5-1 with TRBJ1-3; possibly TRBD1 for D (5 bases). CDR1 SGHRS and CDR2 YFSETQ come from the germline V gene. The V end was cut by 6 bases, the J end by 0 bases, with 10 bases between. This CDR3 has 14 amino acids. CDR3 DNA sequence: TGCGCCAGCATGGTCGGGGGCTCTGGAAACACCATATATTTT. This translates into CASMVGGSGNTIYF.

V usage is TRBV9 and J usage is TRBJ2-1; 9 bases align to TRBD2. Germline trimming cut 7 bases from V and 0 bases from J; bases unmatched to any gene: 11. The length of the CDR3 is 17 residues. CDR1 is SGDLS and CDR2 is YYNGEE in the germline V gene. DNA for the CDR3: TGTGCCAGCGGGGGTAGCGGGGGCCCTAGCTCCTACAATGAGCAGTTCTTC. It yields the protein CASGGSGGPSSYNEQFF.

The chain recombines TRBV7-2 with TRBJ2-1; the D gene is possibly TRBD1 (7 bases). Trimming shortened V by 7 bases and J by 9 bases, and 19 bases separated the two germline ends. The CDR3 sequence is 14 residues long. Germline-derived CDR1 and CDR2 are SGHTA and FQGNSA. CDR3 loop: CASTPGGIYGEQFF. DNA for the CDR3: TGTGCCAGCACCCCAGGGGGGATCTATGGTGAGCAGTTCTTC.

The chain uses TRBV6-1 and TRBJ1-5, with 8 bases lining up with TRBD1. The CDR3 loop spans 15 amino acids. Germline CDR1 and CDR2: MNHNS and SASEGT. Unmatched junction bases numbered 11, after V lost 6 bases and J lost 7 bases. The CDR3 sequence: CASRTTGALGQPQHF. In DNA form, the CDR3 reads TGTGCCAGCAGAACGACAGGGGCCCTCGGACAGCCCCAGCATTTT.

V and J are TRBV9 and TRBJ2-3, with TRBD2 identical over 7 bases. The CDR3 has 16 residues. CDR1 SGDLS and CDR2 YYNGEE come from the germline V gene. V shed 0 bases, J shed 2 bases, and the junction held 6 bases outside the gene matches. CDR3 DNA: TGTGCCAGCAGCGTAGCAGGGAGGGCTGTCACAGATACGCAGTATTTT. It encodes CASSVAGRAVTDTQYF.

This clone came up a few times. The rearrangement uses TRBV5-4 and TRBJ1-2, with a weak D call TRBD1 (5 bases). Germline V lookup: CDR1 SGHNT, CDR2 YYREEE (reference sequence). This CDR3 contains 13 residues. V shed 1 base and J shed 2 bases, with 6 bases lying between them. CDR3: CASSLSGNYGYTF. The CDR3 DNA reads TGTGCCAGCAGCTTGTCAGGGAACTATGGCTACACCTTC. The variable domain in full, completed from reference TRBV5-4 and TRBJ1-2, reads ETGVTQSPTHLIKTRGQQVTLRCSSQSGHNTVSWYQQALGQGPQFIFQYYREEENGRGNFPPRFSGLQFPNYSSELNVNALELDDSALYLCASSLSGNYGYTFGSGTRLTVV.

The gene calls are TRBV10-2 and TRBJ1-3, with D hard to call. Germline V gene lookup returns CDR1 WSHSY and CDR2 SAAADI. V was shortened by 0 bases and J by 9 bases, with 12 bases between the two germline ends. The CDR3 contains 14 residues. The CDR3 DNA reads TGCGCCAGCAGTGAGTCGTTCTGGAGCGGCACCATATATTTT. This sequence encodes CASSESFWSGTIYF.

Remarks on this clone: A read error may account for a junction end that differs from germline. The chain combines TRBV30 with TRBJ1-6; D perhaps matches TRBD1 (5 bases). There are 15 residues in the CDR3. In germline, CDR1 is GTSNPN, CDR2 SVGIG (reference sequence). CDR3 DNA: TGTGCCCGGAGTGCGGCAGGGACCTATAATTCACCCCTCCACTTT. It specifies CARSAAGTYNSPLHF.

The gene calls are TRBV6-1 and TRBJ1-5; D gene uncertain. This CDR3 region has 13 residues. Trimming shortened V by 6 bases and J by 9 bases, and 15 bases separated the two germline ends. Germline values: CDR1 MNHNS, CDR2 SASEGT. The CDR3 coding sequence is TGTGCCAGCAGCGCAGGATTACGTCGGCCCCAGCATTTT. Protein: CASSAGLRRPQHF.

This chain links TRBV18 with TRBJ2-2, with no clear D. Germline CDR1 reads KGHSH; CDR2 reads LQKENI. Trimming removed 0 bases at V and 6 bases at J, with 8 bases between. The CDR3 has 14 amino acids. For the CDR3, the DNA is TGTGCCAGCTCACCACCCGGCCCCTCCGGGGAGCTGTTTTTT. Protein product: CASSPPGPSGELFF. The full variable domain, rest sourced from reference TRBV18 and TRBJ2-2, is NAGVMQNPRHLVRRRGQEARLRCSPMKGHSHVYWYRQLPEEGLKFMVYLQKENIIDESGMPKERFSAEFPKEGPSILRIQQVVRGDSAAYFCASSPPGPSGELFFGEGSRLTVL.

The chain links TRBV5-1 to TRBJ2-1, with unresolved D. This CDR3 is 13 amino acids long. Germline-derived CDR1 and CDR2 are SGHRS and YFSETQ. The V end was cut by 4 bases, the J end by 5 bases, with 10 bases between. CDR3 DNA sequence: TGCGCCAGCAGCCCGGGCAGAAACAATGAGCAGTTCTTC. Protein sequence: CASSPGRNNEQFF.

The chain recombines TRBV4-3 with TRBJ1-6; tentative D call: TRBD1 (6 bases). V was shortened by 2 bases and J by 6 bases, with 14 bases between the two germline ends. The CDR3 runs 16 residues. Germline CDR1 reads LGHNA; CDR2 reads YSLEER. The CDR3 loop reads CASSQTDRDTNSPLHF. Here the CDR3 DNA reads TGCGCCAGCAGCCAAACGGACAGAGACACTAATTCACCCCTCCACTTT.

The CDR3 sequence is CASSLAGEYTDTQYF. As DNA, the CDR3 is TGTGCCAGCAGCTTAGCTGGCGAGTACACAGATACGCAGTATTTT. This chain joins TRBV7-2 and TRBJ2-3; D is unclear. Germline CDR1 reads SGHTA; CDR2 reads FQGNSA. V was shortened by 0 bases and J by 2 bases, with 9 bases between the two germline ends. This CDR3 is 15 amino acids long.

V and J are TRBV6-1 and TRBJ1-6; D gene ambiguous. V lost 5 bases and J lost 4, with 6 bases in between. Per germline, CDR1 MNHNS and CDR2 SASEGT. CDR3 length: 13 residues. CDR3 DNA sequence: TGTGCCAGCAGTCAATCTTATAATTCACCCCTCCACTTT. Translated, it gives CASSQSYNSPLHF.

The chain couples TRBV6-1 to TRBJ1-5; D is unclear. The CDR3 loop spans 15 amino acids. Between the trimmed V and J ends, which lost 4 bases and 0 bases, there was a span of 10 bases. Germline assignment: CDR1 MNHNS and CDR2 SASEGT. The CDR3 DNA reads TGTGCCAGCAGTGGGAAACGGAATAGCAATCAGCCCCAGCATTTT. As protein: CASSGKRNSNQPQHF.

V and J are TRBV6-5 and TRBJ2-7, with 7 bases identical to TRBD1. Germline V gives CDR1 MNHEY, CDR2 SVGAGI. V shed 6 bases and J 2 bases; nucleotides not matched to a gene: 10. CDR3 length equals 15 residues. DNA of the CDR3: TGTGCCAGCAGAGCCACAGGGGATCCCACCTACGAGCAGTACTTC. It yields the protein CASRATGDPTYEQYF.

The rearrangement uses TRBV2 and TRBJ1-2, with D hard to call. V was cut by 6 bases and J by 0 bases, with 17 bases left in between. The CDR3 loop spans 16 amino acids. Germline CDR1 reads SNHLY; CDR2 reads FYNNEI. The DNA of the CDR3 is TGTGCCAGCAGGGTGGGTCAATCCAAAGCTAACTATGGCTACACCTTC. It translates to CASRVGQSKANYGYTF.

The chain carries TRBV5-8 and TRBJ1-2, with a weak D call TRBD1 (6 bases). Germline V lookup: CDR1 SGHTS, CDR2 YDEGEE. V lost 1 base and J lost 4, with 11 bases in between. The CDR3 loop spans 14 amino acids. CDR3 sequence: CASSLQGRSYGYTF. CDR3 nucleotide sequence: TGTGCCAGCAGCTTGCAGGGGAGGAGCTATGGCTACACCTTC.